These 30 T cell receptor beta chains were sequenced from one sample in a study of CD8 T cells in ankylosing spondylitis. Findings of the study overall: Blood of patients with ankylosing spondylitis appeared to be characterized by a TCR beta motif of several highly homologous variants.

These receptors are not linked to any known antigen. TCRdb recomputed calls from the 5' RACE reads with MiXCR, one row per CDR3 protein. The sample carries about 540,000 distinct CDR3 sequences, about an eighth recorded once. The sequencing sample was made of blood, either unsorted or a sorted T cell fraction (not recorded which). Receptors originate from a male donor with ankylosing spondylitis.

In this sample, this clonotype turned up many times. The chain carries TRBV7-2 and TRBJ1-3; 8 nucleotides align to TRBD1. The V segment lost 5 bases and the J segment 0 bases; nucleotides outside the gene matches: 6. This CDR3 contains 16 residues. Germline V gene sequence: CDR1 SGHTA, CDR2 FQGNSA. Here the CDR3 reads CASSARTGNSGNTIYF. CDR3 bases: TGTGCCAGCAGCGCCCGGACAGGGAACTCTGGAAACACCATATATTTT.

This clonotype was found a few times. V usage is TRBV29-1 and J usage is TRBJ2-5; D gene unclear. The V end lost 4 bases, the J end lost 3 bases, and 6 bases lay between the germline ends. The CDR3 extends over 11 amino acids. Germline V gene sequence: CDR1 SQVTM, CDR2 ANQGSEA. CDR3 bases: TGCAGCGTTGGATTTAAAGAGACCCAGTACTTC. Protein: CSVGFKETQYF.

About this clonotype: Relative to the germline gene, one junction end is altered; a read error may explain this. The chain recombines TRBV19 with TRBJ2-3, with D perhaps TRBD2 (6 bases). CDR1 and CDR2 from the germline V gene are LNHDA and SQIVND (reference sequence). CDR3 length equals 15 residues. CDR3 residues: CASSIRGTSTDTQYF. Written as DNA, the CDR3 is TGTGCCAGCAGTATTCGGGGGACTAGCACAGATACGCAGTATTTT.

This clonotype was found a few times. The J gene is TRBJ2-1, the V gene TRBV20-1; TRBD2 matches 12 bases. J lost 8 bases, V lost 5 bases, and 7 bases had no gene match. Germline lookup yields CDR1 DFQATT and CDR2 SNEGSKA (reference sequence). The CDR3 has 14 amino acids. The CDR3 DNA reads TGCAGTGCTGTGACTAGCGGGAGTTACCATGAGCAGTTCTTC. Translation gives CSAVTSGSYHEQFF.

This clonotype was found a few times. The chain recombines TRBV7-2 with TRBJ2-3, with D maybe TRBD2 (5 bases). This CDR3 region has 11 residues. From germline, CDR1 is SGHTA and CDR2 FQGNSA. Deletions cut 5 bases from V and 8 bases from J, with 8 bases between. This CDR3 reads CASSLGSTQYF. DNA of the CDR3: TGTGCCAGCAGCCTTGGGAGTACGCAGTATTTT.

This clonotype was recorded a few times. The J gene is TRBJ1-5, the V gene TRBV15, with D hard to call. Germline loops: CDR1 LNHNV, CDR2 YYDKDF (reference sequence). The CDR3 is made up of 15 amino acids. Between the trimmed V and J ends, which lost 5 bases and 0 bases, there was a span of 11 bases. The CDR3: CATSPRRDSNQPQHF. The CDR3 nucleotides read TGTGCCACCAGCCCCCGCAGAGATAGCAATCAGCCCCAGCATTTT.

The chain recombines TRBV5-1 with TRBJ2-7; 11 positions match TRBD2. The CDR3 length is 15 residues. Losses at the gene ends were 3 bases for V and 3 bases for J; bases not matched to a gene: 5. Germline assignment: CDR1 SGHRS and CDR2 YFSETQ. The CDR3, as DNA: TGCGCCAGCAGCTGGGTAGCGGGAGGGGGCTACGAGCAGTACGTC. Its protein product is CASSWVAGGGYEQYV.

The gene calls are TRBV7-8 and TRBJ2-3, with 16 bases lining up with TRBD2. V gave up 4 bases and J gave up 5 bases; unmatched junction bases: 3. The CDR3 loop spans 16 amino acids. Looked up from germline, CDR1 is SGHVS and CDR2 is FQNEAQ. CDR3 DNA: TGTGCCAGCAGCTCGGGACTAGCGGGAGGGAAAGATACGCAGTATTTT. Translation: CASSSGLAGGKDTQYF.

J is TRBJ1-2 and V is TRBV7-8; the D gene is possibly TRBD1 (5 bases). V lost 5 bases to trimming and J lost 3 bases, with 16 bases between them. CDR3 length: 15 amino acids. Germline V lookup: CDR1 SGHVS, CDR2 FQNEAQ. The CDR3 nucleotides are TGTGCCAGCAGCCCGGGGGGGTTAGCAGACTATGGCTACACCTTC. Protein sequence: CASSPGGLADYGYTF.

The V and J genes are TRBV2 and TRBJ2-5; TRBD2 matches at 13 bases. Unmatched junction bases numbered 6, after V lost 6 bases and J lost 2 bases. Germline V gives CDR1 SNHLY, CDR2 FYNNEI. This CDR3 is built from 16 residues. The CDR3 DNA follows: TGTGCCAGCAGGGGGACTAGCGGGATCCCACAAGAGACCCAGTACTTC. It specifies CASRGTSGIPQETQYF. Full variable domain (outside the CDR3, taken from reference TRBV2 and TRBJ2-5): EPEVTQTPSHQVTQMGQEVILRCVPISNHLYFYWYRQILGQKVEFLVSFYNNEISEKSEIFDDQFSVERPDGSNFTLKIRSTKLEDSAMYFCASRGTSGIPQETQYFGPGTRLLVL.

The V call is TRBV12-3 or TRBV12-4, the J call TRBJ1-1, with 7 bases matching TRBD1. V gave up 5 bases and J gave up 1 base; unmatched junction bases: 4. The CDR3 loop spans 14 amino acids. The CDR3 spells CASSTGVENTEAFF. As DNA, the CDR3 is TGTGCCAGCAGTACAGGGGTGGAGAACACTGAAGCTTTCTTT.

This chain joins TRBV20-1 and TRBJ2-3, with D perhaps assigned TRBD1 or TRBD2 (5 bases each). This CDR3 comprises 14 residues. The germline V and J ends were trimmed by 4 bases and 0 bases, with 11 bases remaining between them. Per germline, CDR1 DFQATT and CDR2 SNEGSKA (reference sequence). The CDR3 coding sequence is TGCAGTGCTATCCGGGGACCTAGCACAGATACGCAGTATTTT. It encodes CSAIRGPSTDTQYF.

The CDR3 region has the DNA TGTGCCAGCAGCTTAGTAGGTAGCGGGAGGGCCATAGATGAGCAGTTCTTC. Translated, it gives CASSLVGSGRAIDEQFF. This chain links TRBV7-2 with TRBJ2-1; 11 nucleotides agree with TRBD2. The CDR3 runs to 17 residues. Germline loops: CDR1 SGHTA, CDR2 FQGNSA. V lost 1 base to trimming and J lost 8 bases; unmatched junction nucleotides: 10.

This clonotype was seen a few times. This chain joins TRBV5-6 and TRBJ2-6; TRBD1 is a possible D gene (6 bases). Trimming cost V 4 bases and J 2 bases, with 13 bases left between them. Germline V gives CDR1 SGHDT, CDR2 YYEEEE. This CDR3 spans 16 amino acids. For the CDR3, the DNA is TGTGCCAGCAGCCCTTGGACAGTTACTGGGGCCAACGTCCTGACTTTC. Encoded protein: CASSPWTVTGANVLTF.

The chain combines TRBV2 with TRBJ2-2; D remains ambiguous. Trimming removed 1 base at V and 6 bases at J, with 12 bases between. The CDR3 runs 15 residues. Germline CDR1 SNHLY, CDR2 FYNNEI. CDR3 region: CASSEGAYSPGELFF. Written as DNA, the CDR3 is TGTGCCAGCAGTGAAGGGGCTTATTCGCCCGGGGAGCTGTTTTTT. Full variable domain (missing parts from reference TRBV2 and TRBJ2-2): EPEVTQTPSHQVTQMGQEVILRCVPISNHLYFYWYRQILGQKVEFLVSFYNNEISEKSEIFDDQFSVERPDGSNFTLKIRSTKLEDSAMYFCASSEGAYSPGELFFGEGSRLTVL.

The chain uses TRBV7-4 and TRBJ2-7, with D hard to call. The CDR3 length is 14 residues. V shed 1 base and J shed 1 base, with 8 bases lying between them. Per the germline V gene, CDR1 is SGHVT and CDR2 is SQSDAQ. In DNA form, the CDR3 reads TGTGCCAGCAGCTTAGGTGAGGTGTCCTACGAGCAGTACGTC. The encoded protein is CASSLGEVSYEQYV.

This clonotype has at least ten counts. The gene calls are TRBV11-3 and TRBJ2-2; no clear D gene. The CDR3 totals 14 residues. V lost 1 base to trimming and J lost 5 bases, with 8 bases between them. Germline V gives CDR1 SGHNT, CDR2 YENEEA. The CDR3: CASSLGGHTGELFF. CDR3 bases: TGTGCCAGCAGCTTAGGAGGCCATACCGGGGAGCTGTTTTTT.

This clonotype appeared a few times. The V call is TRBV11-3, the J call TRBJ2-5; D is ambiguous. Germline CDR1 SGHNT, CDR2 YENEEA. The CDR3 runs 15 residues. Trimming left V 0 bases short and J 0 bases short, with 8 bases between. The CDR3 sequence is CASSLDGLHQETQYF. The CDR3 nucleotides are TGTGCCAGCAGCTTAGATGGCCTACACCAAGAGACCCAGTACTTC.

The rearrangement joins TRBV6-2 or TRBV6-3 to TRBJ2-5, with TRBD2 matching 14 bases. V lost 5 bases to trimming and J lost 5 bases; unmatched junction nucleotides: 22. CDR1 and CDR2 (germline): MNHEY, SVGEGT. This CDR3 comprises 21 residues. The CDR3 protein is CASSPYHTGLAGGSTWETQYF. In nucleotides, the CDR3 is TGTGCCAGCAGTCCCTACCACACCGGACTAGCGGGAGGTTCGACGTGGGAGACCCAGTACTTC.

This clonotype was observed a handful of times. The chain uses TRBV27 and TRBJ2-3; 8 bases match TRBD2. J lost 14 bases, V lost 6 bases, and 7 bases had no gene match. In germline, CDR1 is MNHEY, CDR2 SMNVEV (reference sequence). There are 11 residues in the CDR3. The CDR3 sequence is CASRGLAGPYF. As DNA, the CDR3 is TGTGCCAGCAGGGGGCTAGCGGGTCCGTATTTT.

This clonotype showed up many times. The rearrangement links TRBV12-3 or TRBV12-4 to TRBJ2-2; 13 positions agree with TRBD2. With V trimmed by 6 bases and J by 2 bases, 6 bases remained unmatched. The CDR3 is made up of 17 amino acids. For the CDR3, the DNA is TGTGCCAGCAGCCCAACTAGCGGGAGGGCCAACACCGGGGAGCTGTTTTTT. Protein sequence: CASSPTSGRANTGELFF.

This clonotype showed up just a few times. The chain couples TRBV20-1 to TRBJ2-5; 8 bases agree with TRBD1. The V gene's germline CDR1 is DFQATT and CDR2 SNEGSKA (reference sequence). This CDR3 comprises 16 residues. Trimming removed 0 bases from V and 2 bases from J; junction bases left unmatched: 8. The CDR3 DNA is TGCAGTGCTAGAGATTGGCGGACAGGGAAGCAAGAGACCCAGTACTTC. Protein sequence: CSARDWRTGKQETQYF.

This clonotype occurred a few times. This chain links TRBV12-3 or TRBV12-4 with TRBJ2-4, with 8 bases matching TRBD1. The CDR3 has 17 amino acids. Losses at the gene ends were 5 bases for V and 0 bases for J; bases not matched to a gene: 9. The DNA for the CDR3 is TGTGCCAGCAGTCCGATGACAGGGGCTACAGCCAAAAACATTCAGTACTTC. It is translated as CASSPMTGATAKNIQYF.

The CDR3 sequence: CASSLGSGRFSEQFF. The DNA for the CDR3 is TGTGCCAGCAGCTTGGGTAGCGGGAGGTTCAGTGAGCAGTTCTTC. The rearrangement links TRBV11-2 to TRBJ2-1; 10 positions agree with TRBD2. The CDR3 length is 15 residues. The V segment lost 3 bases and the J segment 9 bases; nucleotides outside the gene matches: 8. Germline CDR1 and CDR2: SGHAT and FQNNGV.

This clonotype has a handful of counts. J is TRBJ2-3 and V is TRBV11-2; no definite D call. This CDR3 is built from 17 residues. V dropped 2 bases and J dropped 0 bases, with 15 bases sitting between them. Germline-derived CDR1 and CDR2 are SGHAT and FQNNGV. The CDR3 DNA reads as TGTGCCAGCAGCTTAAAGTTGGTGGCCCTTAGCACAGATACGCAGTATTTT. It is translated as CASSLKLVALSTDTQYF.

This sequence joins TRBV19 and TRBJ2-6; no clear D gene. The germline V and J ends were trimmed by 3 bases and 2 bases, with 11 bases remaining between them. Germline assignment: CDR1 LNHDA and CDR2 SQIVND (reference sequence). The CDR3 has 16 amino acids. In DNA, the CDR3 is TGTGCCAGTAGTATCGGGTTTTTTCCTGGGGCCAACGTCCTGACTTTC. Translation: CASSIGFFPGANVLTF. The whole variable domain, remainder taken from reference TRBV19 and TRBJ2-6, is DGGITQSPKYLFRKEGQNVTLSCEQNLNHDAMYWYRQDPGQGLRLIYYSQIVNDFQKGDIAEGYSVSREKKESFPLTVTSAQKNPTAFYLCASSIGFFPGANVLTFGAGSRLTVL.

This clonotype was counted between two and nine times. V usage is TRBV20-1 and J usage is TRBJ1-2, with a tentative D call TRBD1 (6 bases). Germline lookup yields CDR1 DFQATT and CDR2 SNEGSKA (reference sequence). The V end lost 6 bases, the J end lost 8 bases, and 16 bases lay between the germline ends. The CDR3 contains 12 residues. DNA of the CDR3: TGCAGTGCCCTTAGGGGGGTGGGGGGCTACACCTTC. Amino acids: CSALRGVGGYTF.

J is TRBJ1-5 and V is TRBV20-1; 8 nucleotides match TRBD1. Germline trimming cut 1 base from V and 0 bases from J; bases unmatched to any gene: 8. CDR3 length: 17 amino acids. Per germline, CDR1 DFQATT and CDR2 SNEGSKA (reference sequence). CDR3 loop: CSARGSTGALSNQPQHF. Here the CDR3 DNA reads TGCAGTGCTAGAGGCTCGACAGGGGCCCTTAGCAATCAGCCCCAGCATTTT.

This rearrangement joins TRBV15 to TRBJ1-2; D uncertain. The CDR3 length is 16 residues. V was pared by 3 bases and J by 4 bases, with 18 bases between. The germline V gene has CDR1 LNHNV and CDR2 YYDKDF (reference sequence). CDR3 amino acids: CATSRDLAASFYGYTF. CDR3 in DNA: TGTGCCACCAGCAGGGACTTGGCGGCAAGTTTCTATGGCTACACCTTC.

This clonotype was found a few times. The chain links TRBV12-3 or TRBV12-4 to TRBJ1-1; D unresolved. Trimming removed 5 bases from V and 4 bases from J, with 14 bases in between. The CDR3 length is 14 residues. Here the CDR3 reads CASSRTPVGTEAFF. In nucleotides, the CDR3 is TGTGCCAGCAGTCGCACTCCGGTGGGCACTGAAGCTTTCTTT.